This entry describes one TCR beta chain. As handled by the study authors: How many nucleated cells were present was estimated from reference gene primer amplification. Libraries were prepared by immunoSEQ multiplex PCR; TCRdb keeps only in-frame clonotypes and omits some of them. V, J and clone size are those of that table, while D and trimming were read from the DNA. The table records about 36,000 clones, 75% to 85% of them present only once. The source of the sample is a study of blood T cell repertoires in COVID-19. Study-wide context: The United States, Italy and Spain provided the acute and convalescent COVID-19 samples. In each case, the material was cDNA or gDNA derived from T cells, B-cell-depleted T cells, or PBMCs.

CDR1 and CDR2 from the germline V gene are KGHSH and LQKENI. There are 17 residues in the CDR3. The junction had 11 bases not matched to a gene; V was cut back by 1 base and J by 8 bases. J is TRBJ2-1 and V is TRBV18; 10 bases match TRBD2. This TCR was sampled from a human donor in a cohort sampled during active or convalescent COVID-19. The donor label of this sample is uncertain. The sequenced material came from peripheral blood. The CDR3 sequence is CASSPRLAGVGMHEQFF. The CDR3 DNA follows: TGTGCCAGCTCACCACGTCTAGCGGGGGTCGGAATGCATGAGCAGTTCTTC.